The 29 T cell receptor beta chains in this list originate from one sample, sequenced in a study of blood T cell repertoires in COVID-19. Measured with immunoSEQ multiplex PCR; TCRdb has only the in-frame clones, and not every one. The sample has about 120,000 clones; around 87% are singletons. The material sequenced was peripheral blood. The receptors shown here come from a woman aged 70 to 79 with acute or convalescent COVID-19.

The gene calls are TRBV5-1 and TRBJ1-1, with 7 positions matching TRBD1. V lost 3 bases to trimming and J lost 4 bases; unmatched junction nucleotides: 12. The CDR3 has 16 amino acids. The germline gives CDR1 SGHRS, CDR2 YFSETQ. This CDR3 reads CASSYTSPPGGTEAFF. CDR3 sequence (DNA): TGCGCCAGCAGCTACACTTCCCCCCCAGGGGGCACTGAAGCTTTCTTT.

The chain has TRBV12-5 and TRBJ2-1, with unresolved D. Trimming cost V 9 bases and J 0 bases, with 12 bases left between them. Germline V gives CDR1 LGHNT, CDR2 FRNRAP. The CDR3 sequence is 14 residues long. CDR3 residues: CASSTDGSYNEQFF. CDR3 nucleotides: TGTGCTAGCTCTACAGATGGCTCCTACAATGAGCAGTTCTTC.

V gene TRBV13 combines with J gene TRBJ1-1; TRBD1 is a possible D gene (5 bases). Trimming took off 5 bases at V and 9 bases at J, with 13 bases between the two ends. Germline CDR1 reads PRHDT; CDR2 reads FYEKMQ (reference sequence). The CDR3 has 12 residues. The CDR3, as DNA: TGTGCCAGCAGCCCCAGGGTAATTAAAGCTTTCTTT. Its translation: CASSPRVIKAFF.

The chain couples TRBV6-6 to TRBJ2-7; TRBD2 is a possible D gene (6 bases). Germline V lookup: CDR1 MNHNY, CDR2 SVGAGI (reference sequence). The CDR3 has 14 residues. V was trimmed by 0 bases and J by 4 bases, leaving 10 bases between them. The CDR3 nucleotides are TGTGCCAGCAGTTACTCCCGGGGGTCATACGAGCAGTACTTC. Protein product: CASSYSRGSYEQYF.

The genes are TRBV3-1 (or the pseudogene TRBV3-2) and TRBJ2-2; the match to TRBD2 covers 12 bases. The J segment lost 6 bases and the V segment lost 4 bases, leaving 3 bases of the junction unmatched. The CDR3 consists of 15 residues. Germline lookup yields CDR1 LGHDT and CDR2 YNNKEL (reference sequence). The CDR3 protein is CASSLLAGGPGELFF. Here the CDR3 DNA reads TGTGCCAGCAGCCTCCTAGCGGGGGGGCCCGGGGAGCTGTTTTTT.

This clone turned up a few times. The chain links TRBV28 to TRBJ1-4, with D possibly TRBD1 on 6 matching bases. This CDR3 region has 16 residues. Germline V gives CDR1 MDHEN, CDR2 SYDVKM. V was pared by 2 bases and J by 7 bases, with 17 bases between. This CDR3 reads CASSLNLGTRPEKLFF. CDR3 DNA: TGTGCCAGCAGTTTAAATCTTGGGACAAGGCCTGAAAAACTGTTTTTT.

V usage is TRBV5-1 and J usage is TRBJ2-5; 7 nucleotides align to TRBD2. CDR1 and CDR2 from the germline V gene are SGHRS and YFSETQ. This CDR3 contains 19 residues. The V and J ends lost 1 base and 0 bases, in that order; junction bases with no gene match: 15. The CDR3 DNA is TGCGCCAGCAGCTTGTTCGGACTAGGGGTCCTTGGTAACCAAGAGACCCAGTACTTC. It codes for CASSLFGLGVLGNQETQYF.

The chain couples TRBV30 to TRBJ1-1, with D uncertain. This CDR3 comprises 13 residues. V was clipped by 1 base and J by 0 bases, with 6 bases between them. CDR1 is GTSNPN, CDR2 SVGIG, per germline (reference sequence). The CDR3 DNA reads TGTGCCTGGAGTGGCAGTTTGAACACTGAAGCTTTCTTT. This translates into CAWSGSLNTEAFF.

The rearrangement joins TRBV19 to TRBJ2-1, with D unresolved. Per the germline V gene, CDR1 is LNHDA and CDR2 is SQIVND (reference sequence). V lost 2 bases to trimming and J lost 7 bases, with 21 bases between them. This CDR3 comprises 17 residues. CDR3 sequence: CASSISAPQSPGNEQFF. CDR3 DNA sequence: TGTGCCAGTAGTATATCCGCCCCACAGTCACCAGGTAATGAGCAGTTCTTC.

In this sample, this clone turned up a few times. The chain carries TRBV5-1 and TRBJ2-3; 8 nucleotides line up with TRBD2. CDR3 length equals 15 residues. Germline V lookup: CDR1 SGHRS, CDR2 YFSETQ. J was trimmed by 4 bases and V by 4 bases; bases with no gene match: 8. Here the CDR3 reads CASSASGGPPDTQYF. CDR3 coding DNA: TGCGCCAGCAGCGCTTCGGGGGGGCCGCCAGATACGCAGTATTTT. The full variable domain, its missing parts supplied by reference TRBV5-1 and TRBJ2-3, is KAGVTQTPRYLIKTRGQQVTLSCSPISGHRSVSWYQQTPGQGLQFLFEYFSETQRNKGNFPGRFSGRQFSNSRSEMNVSTLELGDSALYLCASSASGGPPDTQYFGPGTRLTVL.

This sequence joins TRBV9 and TRBJ2-3; 11 bases are a match to TRBD2. After removal of 0 bases from V and 6 bases from J, the junction contained 6 bases not matched to a gene. CDR3 length: 16 residues. CDR1 and CDR2 from the germline V gene are SGDLS and YYNGEE. CDR3 amino acids: CASSVGNSGGADTQYF. In DNA form, the CDR3 reads TGTGCCAGCAGCGTAGGAAATAGCGGGGGGGCCGATACGCAGTATTTT.

CDR3 sequence: CSVVFNYGYTF. The CDR3 DNA sequence: TGCAGCGTTGTCTTTAACTATGGCTACACCTTC. The V call is TRBV29-1, the J call TRBJ1-2; D gene unclear. Deletions cut 4 bases from V and 1 base from J, with 4 bases between. CDR1 is SQVTM and CDR2 is ANQGSEA in the germline V gene. This CDR3 has 11 amino acids.

This rearrangement joins TRBV4-1 to TRBJ1-1, with 7 bases aligning to TRBD1. Unmatched junction bases numbered 9, after V lost 3 bases and J lost 8 bases. The germline V gene encodes CDR1 MGHRA and CDR2 YSYEKL. The CDR3 spans 14 residues. The chain's CDR3 is CASSHPARQGEAFF. CDR3 nucleotides: TGCGCCAGCAGCCATCCCGCCCGACAGGGAGAAGCTTTCTTT.

J is TRBJ2-1 and V is TRBV11-3, with 10 nucleotides matching TRBD2. V dropped 6 bases and J dropped 6; count of bases not matched to a gene: 5. Germline lookup yields CDR1 SGHNT and CDR2 YENEEA. The CDR3 contains 14 residues. CDR3 sequence reads: CASRASGGGNEQFF. The CDR3 DNA reads TGTGCCAGCAGGGCCAGCGGGGGGGGCAATGAGCAGTTCTTC.

A single count supports this clone. This rearrangement joins TRBV3-1 (or the pseudogene TRBV3-2) to TRBJ2-7; a possible D gene is TRBD1 (5 bases). V shed 4 bases and J shed 6 bases, with 13 bases lying between them. The germline CDR1 and CDR2 sequences are LGHDT and YNNKEL (reference sequence). The CDR3 consists of 13 residues. As DNA, the CDR3 is TGTGCCAGCAGCCCCGAGTGGCAGGGCGAGCAGTACTTC. It specifies CASSPEWQGEQYF.

The CDR3: CATSDWLGDNYGYTF. DNA for the CDR3: TGTGCCACCAGTGATTGGTTAGGGGATAACTATGGCTACACCTTC. The chain employs TRBV24-1 and TRBJ1-2; maybe TRBD1 (5 bases). The V and J ends lost 2 bases and 1 base respectively, with 10 bases between them. Per the germline V gene, CDR1 is KGHDR and CDR2 is SFDVKD. This CDR3 spans 15 amino acids.

This rearrangement joins TRBV18 to TRBJ1-1; D is uncertain. CDR1 is KGHSH and CDR2 is LQKENI in the germline V gene. V was pared by 3 bases and J by 7 bases, with 21 bases between. The CDR3 has 16 residues. CDR3 loop: CASSPYREPTMFEAFF. The CDR3 nucleotides are TGTGCCAGCTCACCGTACCGGGAACCCACGATGTTTGAAGCTTTCTTT.

V is TRBV19 and J is TRBJ1-1, with 8 positions matching TRBD1. The junction had 16 bases not matched to a gene; V was cut back by 5 bases and J by 8 bases. CDR1 and CDR2 (germline): LNHDA, SQIVND (reference sequence). The CDR3 contains 16 residues. The CDR3 DNA reads as TGTGCCAGTAGTCAAAGGAACAGGGGGGCCGGAGGGGAAGCTTTCTTT. Its translation: CASSQRNRGAGGEAFF.

This clone showed up just once. The chain uses TRBV7-9 and TRBJ2-3; 13 nucleotides align to TRBD2. V lost 5 bases to trimming and J lost 4 bases; unmatched junction nucleotides: 12. The CDR3 has 18 amino acids. Germline CDR1 is SEHNR and CDR2 is FQNEAQ (reference sequence). The CDR3 protein is CASSRTDTSGGAPDTQYF. CDR3 coding DNA: TGTGCCAGCAGCCGGACCGACACTAGCGGGGGGGCCCCAGATACGCAGTATTTT.

V usage is TRBV6-6 and J usage is TRBJ1-2; the D is unclear. V lost 6 bases, J lost 4 bases, and 15 bases lay in between. Germline assignment: CDR1 MNHNY and CDR2 SVGAGI (reference sequence). The CDR3 loop spans 14 amino acids. The CDR3 spells CASSPLGSSYGYTF. CDR3 DNA sequence: TGTGCCAGCAGCCCGCTGGGCAGTAGCTATGGCTACACCTTC.

This clone was picked up many times. This chain connects TRBV4-2 to TRBJ1-4; D possibly corresponds to TRBD1 (5 bases). V lost 0 bases to trimming and J lost 4 bases, with 15 bases between them. This CDR3 contains 17 residues. Germline-derived CDR1 and CDR2 are LGHNA and YNFKEQ. DNA for the CDR3: TGTGCCAGCAGCCAAGACGGGGGGAGGTCGGGTAATGAAAAACTGTTTTTT. Its protein product is CASSQDGGRSGNEKLFF.

The sample holds one count of this clone. The V and J genes are TRBV28 and TRBJ1-4; possibly TRBD1 for D (6 bases). V was shortened by 4 bases and J by 5 bases, with 11 bases between the two germline ends. This CDR3 is 14 amino acids long. Germline assignment: CDR1 MDHEN and CDR2 SYDVKM. The CDR3 loop is CASSSTGRNEKLFF. The CDR3, as DNA: TGTGCCAGCAGTTCGACAGGTCGGAATGAAAAACTGTTTTTT.

The chain joins TRBV19 to TRBJ2-4, with 7 nucleotides matching TRBD1. Germline lookup yields CDR1 LNHDA and CDR2 SQIVND (reference sequence). V lost 5 bases to trimming and J lost 4 bases; unmatched junction nucleotides: 8. The CDR3 is made up of 15 amino acids. CDR3 nucleotides: TGTGCCAGTAGTCGCGACAGGGATTCAAAAAACATTCAGTACTTC. Translating it yields CASSRDRDSKNIQYF.

The genes are TRBV27 and TRBJ2-7, with TRBD1 matching over 8 bases. The CDR3 covers 15 residues. The trim removed 4 bases at V and 4 bases at J, leaving 9 bases unmatched. CDR1 and CDR2 (germline): MNHEY, SMNVEV (reference sequence). The CDR3 bases are TGTGCCAGCAGTTATGGGGCAGGGGGCGGTTACGAGCAGTACTTC. Translation: CASSYGAGGGYEQYF.

The rearrangement uses TRBV5-1 and TRBJ2-2, with 11 positions matching TRBD2. Germline loops: CDR1 SGHRS, CDR2 YFSETQ. The trim removed 3 bases at V and 0 bases at J, leaving 1 base unmatched. The CDR3 has 16 amino acids. The CDR3 nucleotides read TGCGCCAGCAGCTGGGGACTAGCGGCGAACACCGGGGAGCTGTTTTTT. Residues: CASSWGLAANTGELFF.

CDR3 amino acids: CASSGRLNTEAFF. CDR3 nucleotides: TGTGCCAGCAGCGGCCGGTTGAACACTGAAGCTTTCTTT. The rearrangement links TRBV9 to TRBJ1-1; D gene uncertain. CDR3 length: 13 residues. V dropped 3 bases and J dropped 0 bases, with 6 bases sitting between them. The germline gives CDR1 SGDLS, CDR2 YYNGEE.

The chain uses TRBV6-5 and TRBJ1-4; 7 bases are a match to TRBD1. The CDR3 loop spans 12 amino acids. V was clipped by 7 bases and J by 8 bases; unmatched bases: 4. In germline, CDR1 is MNHEY, CDR2 SVGAGI. The CDR3, as DNA: TGTGCCAGCACGTGGGGACAGGAAAAACTGTTTTTT. It translates to CASTWGQEKLFF.

The rearrangement joins TRBV5-1 to TRBJ1-6, with TRBD1 matching over 7 bases. CDR1 and CDR2 (germline): SGHRS, YFSETQ. Trimming cost V 4 bases and J 4 bases; bases outside gene matches: 8. The CDR3 is 16 residues long. This CDR3 reads CASSPFGDSYNSPLHF. The CDR3 nucleotides read TGCGCCAGCAGCCCGTTTGGGGACAGTTATAATTCACCCCTCCACTTT.

This chain uses TRBV7-3 with TRBJ2-1; 9 bases fit TRBD2. CDR1 SGHTA and CDR2 FQGTGA come from the germline V gene. CDR3 length: 15 residues. The V segment lost 0 bases and the J segment 4 bases; nucleotides outside the gene matches: 1. This CDR3 reads CASSLTTSGYNEQFF. DNA for the CDR3: TGTGCCAGCAGCTTAACAACTAGCGGGTACAATGAGCAGTTCTTC.